This T cell receptor beta chain was captured in a study of patients and donors after allogeneic stem cell transplantation. TCRdb reprocessed the RT-PCR reads with MiXCR, giving one entry per CDR3 protein. The table includes 900,000 to 1,000,000 distinct CDR3 sequences, roughly 18% detected once. The germline V gene has CDR1 SGHRS and CDR2 YFSETQ. V was shortened by 5 bases and J by 3 bases, with 20 bases between the two germline ends. The CDR3 contains 16 residues. The chain joins TRBV5-1 to TRBJ1-2, with no clear D. Sequenced: blood, either unsorted or a sorted T cell fraction (not recorded which). The sequence was obtained from a human donor who was either an allogeneic HSCT recipient or a stem cell or donor lymphocyte infusion donor (not recorded which). It is not recorded whose cells these are; they may come from a transplant donor. In nucleotides, the CDR3 is TGCGCCAGCAGATATCCCCCGTCACCGGATGACTATGGCTACACCTTC. This sequence encodes CASRYPPSPDDYGYTF.